This passage covers 18 T cell receptor beta chains from one sample sequenced in a study of response to subunit inactivated influenza vaccine. TCRdb reanalysed the RT-PCR reads using MiXCR and keeps one entry per CDR3 protein. The table records 500,000 to 600,000 distinct CDR3 sequences, 7.6% of them present only once. Sequencing used PBMCs from blood, obtained roughly 24 months after vaccination. Receptors originate from a man between 50 and 70 years old who received an inactivated influenza vaccine.

Only a few counts were recorded for this clonotype. The genes are TRBV12-3 or TRBV12-4 and TRBJ1-2; D might be TRBD1 (6 bases). The CDR3 spans 15 residues. V was clipped by 0 bases and J by 8 bases, with 16 bases between them. The CDR3 nucleotides read TGTGCCAGCAGTTTAGCGCCGGACAGTCTATTGGGCTACACCTTC. This codes for CASSLAPDSLLGYTF.

The rearrangement uses TRBV15 and TRBJ2-5; D is possibly TRBD1 or TRBD2 (6 bases each). Trimming removed 0 bases at V and 4 bases at J, with 12 bases between. Germline V CDR1 and CDR2: LNHNV, YYDKDF (reference sequence). The CDR3 runs to 15 residues. The CDR3 nucleotides are TGTGCCACCAGCAGAGATCTAGGGGGGATAGAGACCCAGTACTTC. Encoded protein: CATSRDLGGIETQYF. The variable domain in full, completed from reference TRBV15 and TRBJ2-5, reads DAMVIQNPRYQVTQFGKPVTLSCSQTLNHNVMYWYQQKSSQAPKLLFHYYDKDFNNEADTPDNFQSRRPNTSFCFLDIRSPGLGDTAMYLCATSRDLGGIETQYFGPGTRLLVL.

This clonotype was detected many times. V gene TRBV5-1 combines with J gene TRBJ2-5, with D hard to call. CDR3 length: 14 amino acids. Trimming left V 4 bases short and J 5 bases short, with 15 bases between. CDR1 and CDR2 (germline): SGHRS, YFSETQ. In DNA, the CDR3 is TGCGCCAGCAGCCCGCTTAGTGGGAAGGAGACCCAGTACTTC. It codes for CASSPLSGKETQYF.

This clonotype has only a few counts. This chain connects TRBV20-1 to TRBJ2-1, with 10 positions matching TRBD2. Unmatched junction bases numbered 6, after V lost 3 bases and J lost 7 bases. Germline V gives CDR1 DFQATT, CDR2 SNEGSKA (reference sequence). CDR3 size: 14 residues. The CDR3 region is CSARSGRAGNEQFF. The CDR3 DNA sequence: TGCAGTGCTAGGAGCGGGAGGGCGGGAAATGAGCAGTTCTTC.

Many counts were recorded for this clonotype. The V call is TRBV7-2, the J call TRBJ1-6; a possible D gene is TRBD1 (5 bases). Germline V gene lookup returns CDR1 SGHTA and CDR2 FQGNSA. The CDR3 contains 14 residues. Deletions cut 1 base from V and 8 bases from J, with 9 bases between. The CDR3 spells CASSLVGRDSPLHF. In DNA, the CDR3 is TGTGCCAGCAGCTTAGTGGGCAGGGATTCACCCCTCCACTTT.

This clonotype was counted a few times. The rearrangement links TRBV6-2 or TRBV6-3 to TRBJ2-7; TRBD1 is a possible D gene (6 bases). The CDR3 totals 13 residues. Germline values: CDR1 MNHEY, CDR2 SVGEGT. Trimming took off 0 bases at V and 7 bases at J, with 10 bases between the two ends. The CDR3 loop is CASSYSGQGEQYF. The CDR3, as DNA: TGTGCCAGCAGTTACTCGGGGCAGGGGGAGCAGTACTTC.

The chain recombines TRBV7-9 with TRBJ1-2, with D unclear. The CDR3 spans 10 residues. V lost 5 bases and J lost 6, with 4 bases in between. Germline CDR1 reads SEHNR; CDR2 reads FQNEAQ (reference sequence). For the CDR3, the DNA is TGTGCCAGCAGCATAAATGGCTACACCTTC. Its translation: CASSINGYTF. The full variable domain, with the rest looked up from reference TRBV7-9 and TRBJ1-2, is DTGVSQNPRHKITKRGQNVTFRCDPISEHNRLYWYRQTLGQGPEFLTYFQNEAQLEKSRLLSDRFSAERPKGSFSTLEIQRTEQGDSAMYLCASSINGYTFGSGTRLTVV.

This clonotype was detected a few times. V usage is TRBV7-8 and J usage is TRBJ2-6; D is uncertain. This CDR3 comprises 16 residues. Germline V gene data show CDR1 as SGHVS and CDR2 as FQNEAQ. Trimming shortened V by 7 bases and J by 1 base, and 14 bases separated the two germline ends. The CDR3 is CASTLSARSGANVLTF. The CDR3 DNA follows: TGTGCCAGCACCCTTTCCGCTCGGTCTGGGGCCAACGTCCTGACTTTC.

This clonotype was counted many times. CDR3 DNA sequence: TGCGCCAGCAGCCTTCGGACAGGGGGCAACACCGGGGAGCTGTTTTTT. Residues: CASSLRTGGNTGELFF. The V call is TRBV5-1, the J call TRBJ2-2; 11 nucleotides agree with TRBD1. The CDR3 has 16 amino acids. The germline CDR1 and CDR2 sequences are SGHRS and YFSETQ. J lost 2 bases, V lost 4 bases, and 4 bases had no gene match.

This clonotype was recorded many times. The gene calls are TRBV29-1 and TRBJ2-2; TRBD2 matches 7 bases. The germline V gene has CDR1 SQVTM and CDR2 ANQGSEA. This CDR3 region has 12 residues. V lost 7 bases to trimming and J lost 5 bases; unmatched junction nucleotides: 4. The CDR3 sequence: CSGGRGTGELFF. In nucleotides, the CDR3 is TGCAGCGGCGGGAGAGGGACCGGGGAGCTGTTTTTT.

The sample holds many counts of this clonotype. The chain has TRBV4-3 and TRBJ2-1; D unresolved. Deletions cut 0 bases from V and 0 bases from J, with 6 bases between. The CDR3 length is 15 residues. CDR1 and CDR2 from the germline V gene are LGHNA and YSLEER. The CDR3 region has the DNA TGCGCCAGCAGCCAAGAATGGAGCTCCTACAATGAGCAGTTCTTC. Protein: CASSQEWSSYNEQFF.

This clonotype has a handful of counts. This chain links TRBV18 with TRBJ2-4; 12 bases line up with TRBD1. Germline CDR1 is KGHSH and CDR2 is LQKENI. The CDR3 contains 17 residues. With V trimmed by 1 base and J by 11 bases, 12 bases remained unmatched. In DNA form, the CDR3 reads TGTGCCAGCTCACCACAGCCCCGGACGGGACAGGGGGCCCTTCAGTACTTC. It specifies CASSPQPRTGQGALQYF.

The CDR3 loop reads CSARFGNEQFF. For the CDR3, the DNA is TGCAGTGCTAGGTTCGGTAATGAGCAGTTCTTC. This sequence joins TRBV20-1 and TRBJ2-1; D is ambiguous. Germline CDR1 DFQATT, CDR2 SNEGSKA (reference sequence). Trimming pared 3 bases from V and 7 bases from J, leaving 7 bases between. This CDR3 is built from 11 residues.

The CDR3 loop reads CASSAGTSGPYNEQFF. Here the CDR3 DNA reads TGTGCCAGCAGCGCGGGGACTAGCGGCCCCTACAATGAGCAGTTCTTC. The chain joins TRBV7-8 to TRBJ2-1; 11 bases match TRBD2. V shed 5 bases, J shed 2 bases, and the junction held 5 bases outside the gene matches. Germline V gives CDR1 SGHVS, CDR2 FQNEAQ. The CDR3 extends over 16 amino acids. Complete variable domain (other parts from reference TRBV7-8 and TRBJ2-1): GAGVSQSPRYKVAKRGQDVALRCDPISGHVSLFWYQQALGQGPEFLTYFQNEAQLDKSGLPSDRFFAERPEGSVSTLKIQRTQQEDSAVYLCASSAGTSGPYNEQFFGPGTRLTVL.

The chain uses TRBV28 and TRBJ2-3; the match to TRBD2 covers 9 bases. Germline loops: CDR1 MDHEN, CDR2 SYDVKM. The CDR3 runs to 15 residues. V lost 7 bases, J lost 5 bases, and 10 bases stayed unmatched. The CDR3 loop is CASNQAGGAKDTQYF. The CDR3 nucleotides read TGTGCCAGCAATCAGGCGGGGGGGGCAAAAGATACGCAGTATTTT.

The sample holds a few counts of this clonotype. V and J are TRBV20-1 and TRBJ2-3; 9 bases are shared with TRBD2. J gave up 5 bases and V 6 bases, and 6 bases lay outside the gene matches. Germline CDR1 and CDR2: DFQATT and SNEGSKA (reference sequence). The CDR3 is 13 amino acids. The CDR3: CSALPSGKDTQYF. DNA for the CDR3: TGCAGTGCCCTCCCTAGCGGGAAAGATACGCAGTATTTT.

This clonotype was counted at least ten times. The chain recombines TRBV5-1 with TRBJ1-1, with D possibly TRBD1 on 5 matching bases. The CDR3 sequence is 14 residues long. Germline assignment: CDR1 SGHRS and CDR2 YFSETQ. Deletions cut 4 bases from V and 1 base from J, with 11 bases between. CDR3 region: CASSSDSSNTEAFF. In nucleotides, the CDR3 is TGCGCCAGCAGCAGCGACAGCTCGAACACTGAAGCTTTCTTT.

This clonotype was picked up many times. The chain links TRBV11-2 to TRBJ2-1; TRBD2 aligns across 7 bases. Unmatched junction bases numbered 8, after V lost 6 bases and J lost 0 bases. The germline V gene has CDR1 SGHAT and CDR2 FQNNGV. The length of the CDR3 is 16 residues. This CDR3 reads CASSRTSASSYNEQFF. CDR3 DNA sequence: TGTGCCAGCAGTCGAACTAGCGCCAGCTCCTACAATGAGCAGTTCTTC.